This TCR beta chain was sequenced in a study of blood T cell repertoires in COVID-19. Overall study: Samples taken during acute and convalescent COVID-19 were collected in the United States, Italy and Spain. T cells, B-cell-depleted T cells, or PBMCs supplied cDNA or gDNA.

Germline loops: CDR1 SGHNT, CDR2 YYREEE (reference sequence). The CDR3 totals 12 residues. The ends lost 4 bases at V and 11 bases at J; junction bases unmatched: 9. Per the authors' pipeline: Reference gene primer amplification gave nucleated cell count estimates. TCRdb keeps only in-frame clones here, not all; method: immunoSEQ multiplex PCR. The V and J calls and clone size were taken over from that table, and D and trimming were inferred from the DNA. The sample shows 40,000 to 65,000 clones, 85% to 90% of them seen only once. Source material: peripheral blood. This sequence originates from a man between 65 and 80 years old with active COVID-19. The chain joins TRBV5-4 to TRBJ2-7; 7 nucleotides align to TRBD1. The CDR3 DNA is TGTGCCAGCAGCACCGGACAGGCAACCAAGTACTTC. Translating it yields CASSTGQATKYF. Full variable domain (rest looked up from reference TRBV5-4 and TRBJ2-7): ETGVTQSPTHLIKTRGQQVTLRCSSQSGHNTVSWYQQALGQGPQFIFQYYREEENGRGNFPPRFSGLQFPNYSSELNVNALELDDSALYLCASSTGQATKYFGPGTRLTVT.